The present T cell receptor (beta chain) was sequenced within a study of T cell responses to AZD1222 COVID-19 vaccine. Whole-study results and caveats: Of the AZD1222 recipients, only six or seven were seropositive at baseline. Females outnumbered males among donors, who were mostly white British; clonal diversity was possibly underestimated.

A remark on this clone: Its antigen is unknown.

Libraries were prepared by immunoSEQ multiplex PCR; TCRdb keeps only in-frame clonotypes and omits some of them. The sample comprises over 150,000 clones, about 83% of which are singletons, and approximately 0.97% rests with the top ten. The starting material was peripheral blood, obtained 28 days after the second AZD1222 dose. The TCR originated in an adult who received the AZD1222 COVID-19 vaccine.

The chain's CDR3 is CASSPWTGRDTQYF. The CDR3, as DNA: TGTGCCAGCAGCCCTTGGACAGGAAGGGATACGCAGTATTTT. The chain has TRBV9 and TRBJ2-3; 7 bases fit TRBD1. CDR1 is SGDLS, CDR2 YYNGEE, per germline. V lost 4 bases and J lost 6; bases outside the gene matches: 8. The CDR3 length is 14 residues.